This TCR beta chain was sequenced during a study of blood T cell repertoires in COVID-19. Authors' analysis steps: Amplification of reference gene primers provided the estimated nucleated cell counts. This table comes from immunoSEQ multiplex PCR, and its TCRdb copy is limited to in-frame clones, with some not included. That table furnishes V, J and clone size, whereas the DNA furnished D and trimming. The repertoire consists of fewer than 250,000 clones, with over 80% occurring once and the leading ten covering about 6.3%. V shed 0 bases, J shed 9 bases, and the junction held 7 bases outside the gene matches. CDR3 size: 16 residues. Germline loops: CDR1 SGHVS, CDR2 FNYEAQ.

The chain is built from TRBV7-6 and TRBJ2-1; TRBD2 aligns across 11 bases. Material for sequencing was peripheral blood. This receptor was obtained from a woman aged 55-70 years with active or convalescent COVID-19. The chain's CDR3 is CASSLAGVAGGGEQFF. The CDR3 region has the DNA TGTGCCAGCAGCTTAGCGGGGGTAGCGGGAGGGGGTGAGCAGTTCTTC.